One and the same sample provided the 16 T cell receptor beta chains below, sequenced in a study of identical twins. From the 5' RACE reads, TCRdb called clonotypes with MiXCR, one entry per CDR3 protein. The table has about 890,000 distinct CDR3 sequences, roughly an eighth seen once; the top ten hold roughly 1.6%. The data also belong to a second study, concerning yellow fever vaccine responses in identical twins.

The sample consisted of PBMCs. Receptor source: a woman under 30 in good health.

This rearrangement joins TRBV10-3 to TRBJ1-5; 9 bases line up with TRBD1. Unmatched junction bases numbered 6, after V lost 5 bases and J lost 7 bases. There are 14 residues in the CDR3. The germline CDR1 and CDR2 sequences are ENHRY and SYGVKD. As DNA, the CDR3 is TGTGCCATCAGTACCGACAGGGGGGCCCAGCCCCAGCATTTT. Translated, it gives CAISTDRGAQPQHF.

J is TRBJ2-3 and V is TRBV7-8; 13 nucleotides match TRBD2. The CDR3 is made up of 16 amino acids. V dropped 4 bases and J dropped 4; count of bases not matched to a gene: 5. Germline V gene data show CDR1 as SGHVS and CDR2 as FQNEAQ. CDR3 sequence reads: CASSWTSGSLSDTQYF. The CDR3 nucleotides are TGTGCCAGCAGCTGGACTAGCGGGAGTTTATCAGATACGCAGTATTTT.

V is TRBV25-1 and J is TRBJ1-1; TRBD1 matches at 8 bases. After removal of 8 bases from V and 1 base from J, the junction contained 6 bases not matched to a gene. This CDR3 is built from 14 residues. Germline-derived CDR1 and CDR2 are MGHDK and SYGVNS. CDR3 nucleotide sequence: TGTGCCAGCCCACCCGACAGGGGGAACACTGAAGCTTTCTTT. It yields the protein CASPPDRGNTEAFF.

On this clonotype itself: A much larger clone is a single base away; this may be a read error. The chain joins TRBV3-1 to TRBJ2-1; no definite D call. With 8 bases removed from V and 0 bases from J, the gap between germline ends came to 14 bases. Per the germline V gene, CDR1 is LGHDT and CDR2 is YNNKEL (reference sequence). The CDR3 length is 15 residues. The CDR3 sequence is CASSLGAHSYNEQFF. The CDR3 coding sequence is TGTGCCAGCTCCCTGGGCGCTCACTCCTACAATGAGCAGTTCTTC.

This clonotype has just a few counts. This rearrangement joins TRBV21-1 to TRBJ1-4; no check of the table's D call, TRBD1, against the DNA was made. TRBV21-1 corresponds to a pseudogene. This CDR3 has 15 residues. The CDR3 DNA sequence: TGTGCCAGCAGCCGATTGACAGGGAAAGGTGAAAAACTGTTTTTT. Translated, it gives CASSRLTGKGEKLFF.

This rearrangement joins TRBV7-2 to TRBJ2-7; 7 nucleotides line up with TRBD1. CDR1 SGHTA and CDR2 FQGNSA come from the germline V gene. The length of the CDR3 is 14 residues. Trimming cost V 7 bases and J 1 base; bases outside gene matches: 7. The CDR3 loop is CASKGQESSYEQYF. CDR3 in DNA: TGTGCCAGCAAAGGACAGGAGTCTTCCTACGAGCAGTACTTC.

The table lists this clonotype with many counts. The chain has TRBV5-1 and TRBJ2-7; no reliable D call. The length of the CDR3 is 14 residues. Between the trimmed V and J ends, which lost 0 bases and 7 bases, there was a span of 14 bases. Germline lookup yields CDR1 SGHRS and CDR2 YFSETQ. Here the CDR3 reads CASSLAQAGTEQYF. The CDR3 nucleotides are TGCGCCAGCAGCTTGGCCCAGGCCGGAACGGAGCAGTACTTC.

This clonotype was detected ten times or more. V usage is TRBV4-2 and J usage is TRBJ2-3; D is perhaps TRBD1 or TRBD2 (5 bases each). CDR1 is LGHNA and CDR2 is YNFKEQ in the germline V gene. The CDR3 length is 15 residues. V gave up 1 base and J gave up 4 bases, with 12 bases separating them. CDR3 loop: CASSQGGPAPDTQYF. CDR3 in DNA: TGTGCCAGCAGCCAAGGGGGACCCGCTCCAGATACGCAGTATTTT.

This clonotype was seen a handful of times. The rearrangement links TRBV15 to TRBJ2-3; 11 nucleotides line up with TRBD2. Germline V gene data show CDR1 as LNHNV and CDR2 as YYDKDF (reference sequence). Trimming cost V 1 base and J 4 bases; bases outside gene matches: 10. CDR3 length: 18 amino acids. The CDR3 DNA sequence: TGTGCCACCAGCAGAGGCCTAGCGGGAGGTTTTCGAGCAGATACGCAGTATTTT. Translated: CATSRGLAGGFRADTQYF.

This rearrangement joins TRBV5-1 to TRBJ2-2; D ambiguous. The V end was cut by 0 bases, the J end by 6 bases, with 9 bases between. CDR1 is SGHRS, CDR2 YFSETQ, per germline. The CDR3 is 14 amino acids. CDR3 nucleotides: TGCGCCAGCAGCTTGGATTTGTTCGCCGGGGAGCTGTTTTTT. Amino acids: CASSLDLFAGELFF.

This clonotype came up a few times. The chain uses TRBV7-9 and TRBJ2-5; 10 nucleotides line up with TRBD2. Germline CDR1 reads SEHNR; CDR2 reads FQNEAQ (reference sequence). The CDR3 covers 16 residues. The V and J ends lost 1 base and 7 bases, in that order; junction bases with no gene match: 9. The CDR3 DNA reads TGTGCCAGCAGCTTAGGGCTAGCGGGAGATTCTGCGACCCAGTACTTC. Protein sequence: CASSLGLAGDSATQYF.

This clonotype was found a few times. This sequence joins TRBV12-3 or TRBV12-4 and TRBJ2-5; 9 nucleotides line up with TRBD1. The CDR3 totals 15 residues. J was trimmed by 3 bases and V by 6 bases; bases with no gene match: 8. The CDR3 sequence is CASSTRRTGEETQYF. CDR3 bases: TGTGCCAGCAGCACCCGTCGGACAGGGGAAGAGACCCAGTACTTC.

The chain has TRBV7-6 and TRBJ1-5, with unresolved D. Germline V gives CDR1 SGHVS, CDR2 FNYEAQ. The CDR3 totals 14 residues. The V end was cut by 3 bases, the J end by 6 bases, with 12 bases between. The CDR3 spells CASSLAAGGQPQHF. CDR3 nucleotides: TGTGCCAGCAGCTTGGCGGCGGGCGGTCAGCCCCAGCATTTT.

This clonotype was observed a handful of times. The CDR3 sequence: CASSQTSGRTEQFF. The CDR3 DNA reads as TGCGCCAGCAGCCAGACTAGCGGGAGGACTGAGCAGTTCTTC. V gene TRBV4-1 combines with J gene TRBJ2-1; 13 positions match TRBD2. The CDR3 is 14 amino acids. Trimming removed 3 bases from V and 9 bases from J; junction bases left unmatched: 2. Germline values: CDR1 MGHRA, CDR2 YSYEKL.

The chain couples TRBV10-1 to TRBJ2-5; 10 bases map to TRBD2. This CDR3 spans 17 amino acids. Trimming took 2 bases from V and 4 from J; bases not matched to a gene: 10. From germline, CDR1 is WNHNN and CDR2 SYGVQD (reference sequence). CDR3: CASSEGASGRSSETQYF. The CDR3 DNA is TGCGCCAGCAGTGAGGGGGCTAGCGGGAGATCTTCAGAGACCCAGTACTTC.

This clonotype showed up just a few times. This chain links TRBV29-1 with TRBJ2-2; the match to TRBD1 covers 9 bases. The V gene's germline CDR1 is SQVTM and CDR2 ANQGSEA. The CDR3 runs 15 residues. The J segment lost 5 bases and the V segment lost 7 bases, leaving 11 bases of the junction unmatched. CDR3 residues: CSASMGTGRTGELFF. The CDR3 DNA sequence: TGCAGCGCCAGCATGGGGACAGGGAGGACCGGGGAGCTGTTTTTT.